This T cell receptor (beta chain) emerged from a study of identifying expanded T cells in peripheral blood. Study results and limitations: Across healthy donors, higher total template counts meant significantly greater approximately two-week count variance. Approximately 1.1 clones differed between technical replicates, versus about 15 and 19 over time.

TCRdb keeps only in-frame clones here, not all; method: immunoSEQ multiplex PCR. The sample consists of roughly 78,000 clones, 90% of them appearing once. During the collection period, no donor immune events like infections were recorded. As to this clone: Its antigen is not identified.

V gave up 4 bases and J gave up 6 bases, with 21 bases separating them. The germline CDR1 and CDR2 sequences are MGHDK and SYGVNS. CDR3 size: 17 residues. This rearrangement joins TRBV25-1 to TRBJ2-2, with D tentatively TRBD1 (5 bases). The sequenced sample consisted of blood. The clonotype comes from a person between 18 and 75 years old in good health. CDR3 sequence (DNA): TGTGCCAGCAGTGGACACGTCTCGCAGGGTAACGCCGGGGAGCTGTTTTTT. Translated, it gives CASSGHVSQGNAGELFF.